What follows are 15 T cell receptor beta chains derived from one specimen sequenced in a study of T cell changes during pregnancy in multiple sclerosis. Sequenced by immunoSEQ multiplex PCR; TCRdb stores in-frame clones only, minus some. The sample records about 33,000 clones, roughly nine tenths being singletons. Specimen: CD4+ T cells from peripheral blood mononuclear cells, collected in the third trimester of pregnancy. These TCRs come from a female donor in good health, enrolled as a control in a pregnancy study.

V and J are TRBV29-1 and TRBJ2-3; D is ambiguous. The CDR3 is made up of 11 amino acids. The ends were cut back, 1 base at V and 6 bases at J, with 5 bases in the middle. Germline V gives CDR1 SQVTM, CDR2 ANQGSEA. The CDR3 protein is CSVEGLDTQYF. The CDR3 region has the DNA TGCAGCGTTGAAGGGCTCGATACGCAGTATTTT.

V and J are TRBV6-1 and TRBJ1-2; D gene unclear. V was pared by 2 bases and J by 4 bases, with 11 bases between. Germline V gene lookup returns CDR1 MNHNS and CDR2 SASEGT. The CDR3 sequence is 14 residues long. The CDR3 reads CASSESSFPYGYTF. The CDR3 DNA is TGTGCCAGCAGTGAATCAAGCTTCCCCTATGGCTACACCTTC.

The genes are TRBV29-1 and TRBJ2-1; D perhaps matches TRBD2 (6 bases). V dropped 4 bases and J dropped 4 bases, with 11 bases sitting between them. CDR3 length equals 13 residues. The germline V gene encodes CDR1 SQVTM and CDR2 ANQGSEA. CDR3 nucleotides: TGCAGCGTTGGGAAAGGACTATACAATGAGCAGTTCTTC. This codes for CSVGKGLYNEQFF.

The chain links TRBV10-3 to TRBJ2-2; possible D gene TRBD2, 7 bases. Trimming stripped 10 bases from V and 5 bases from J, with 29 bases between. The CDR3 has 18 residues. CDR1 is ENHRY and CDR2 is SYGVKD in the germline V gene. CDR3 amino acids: CATSTRDYRVGVTGELFF. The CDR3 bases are TGTGCCACCTCCACCCGGGACTACAGGGTAGGAGTGACCGGGGAGCTGTTTTTT.

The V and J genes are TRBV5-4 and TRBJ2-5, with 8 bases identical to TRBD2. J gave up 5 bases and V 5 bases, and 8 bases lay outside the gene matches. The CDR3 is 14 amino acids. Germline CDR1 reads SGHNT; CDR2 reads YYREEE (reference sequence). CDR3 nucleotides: TGTGCCAGCAGTGAAAGCGGGAGCCTGGAGACCCAGTACTTC. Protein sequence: CASSESGSLETQYF.

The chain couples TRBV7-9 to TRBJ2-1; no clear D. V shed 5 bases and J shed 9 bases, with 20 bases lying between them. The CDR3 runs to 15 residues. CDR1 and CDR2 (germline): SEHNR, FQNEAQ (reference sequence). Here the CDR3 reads CASSPWRVMEGEQFF. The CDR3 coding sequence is TGTGCCAGCAGCCCCTGGAGAGTAATGGAAGGTGAGCAGTTCTTC. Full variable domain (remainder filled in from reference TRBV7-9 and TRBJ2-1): DTGVSQNPRHKITKRGQNVTFRCDPISEHNRLYWYRQTLGQGPEFLTYFQNEAQLEKSRLLSDRFSAERPKGSFSTLEIQRTEQGDSAMYLCASSPWRVMEGEQFFGPGTRLTVL.

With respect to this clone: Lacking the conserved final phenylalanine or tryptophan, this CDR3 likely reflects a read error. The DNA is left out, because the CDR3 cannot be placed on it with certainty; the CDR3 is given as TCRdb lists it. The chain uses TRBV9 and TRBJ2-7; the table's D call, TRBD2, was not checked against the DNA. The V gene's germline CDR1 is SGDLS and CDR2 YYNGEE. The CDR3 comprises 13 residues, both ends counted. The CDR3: CASSPPLRTGGGC.

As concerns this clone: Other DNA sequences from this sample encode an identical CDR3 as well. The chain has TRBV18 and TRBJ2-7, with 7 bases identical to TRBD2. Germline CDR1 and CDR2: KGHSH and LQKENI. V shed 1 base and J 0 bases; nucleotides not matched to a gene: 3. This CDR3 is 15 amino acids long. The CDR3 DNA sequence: TGTGCCAGCTCACCACGGGGAGGGGACTCCTACGAGCAGTACTTC. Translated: CASSPRGGDSYEQYF.

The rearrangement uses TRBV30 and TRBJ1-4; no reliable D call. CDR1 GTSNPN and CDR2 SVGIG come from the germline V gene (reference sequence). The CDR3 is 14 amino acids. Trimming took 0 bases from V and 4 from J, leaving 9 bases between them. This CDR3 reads CAWSVRRDNEKLFF. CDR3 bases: TGTGCCTGGAGTGTACGGAGGGATAATGAAAAACTGTTTTTT. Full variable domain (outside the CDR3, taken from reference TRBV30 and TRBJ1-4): SQTIHQWPATLVQPVGSPLSLECTVEGTSNPNLYWYRQAAGRGLQLLFYSVGIGQISSEVPQNLSASRPQDRQFILSSKKLLLSDSGFYLCAWSVRRDNEKLFFGSGTQLSVL.

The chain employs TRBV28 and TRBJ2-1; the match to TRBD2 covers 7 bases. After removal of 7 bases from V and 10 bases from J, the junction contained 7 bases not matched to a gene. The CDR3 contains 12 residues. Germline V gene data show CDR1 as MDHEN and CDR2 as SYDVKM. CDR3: CASKVRGGEQFF. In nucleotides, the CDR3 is TGTGCCAGCAAGGTTCGGGGAGGGGAGCAGTTCTTC. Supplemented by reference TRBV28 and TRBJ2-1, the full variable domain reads DVKVTQSSRYLVKRTGEKVFLECVQDMDHENMFWYRQDPGLGLRLIYFSYDVKMKEKGDIPEGYSVSREKKERFSLILESASTNQTSMYLCASKVRGGEQFFGPGTRLTVL.

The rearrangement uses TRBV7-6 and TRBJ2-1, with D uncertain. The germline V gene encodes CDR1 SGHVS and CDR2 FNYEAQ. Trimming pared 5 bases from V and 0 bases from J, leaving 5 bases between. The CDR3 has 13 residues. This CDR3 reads CASSRSSYNEQFF. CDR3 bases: TGTGCCAGCAGCCGGAGCTCCTACAATGAGCAGTTCTTC.

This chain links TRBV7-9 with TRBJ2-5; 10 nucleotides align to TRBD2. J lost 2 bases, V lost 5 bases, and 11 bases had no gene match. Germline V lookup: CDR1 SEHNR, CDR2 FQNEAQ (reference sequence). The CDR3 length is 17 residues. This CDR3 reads CASSLRALAGVQETQYF. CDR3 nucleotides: TGTGCCAGCAGCCTAAGGGCCCTAGCGGGAGTTCAAGAGACCCAGTACTTC.

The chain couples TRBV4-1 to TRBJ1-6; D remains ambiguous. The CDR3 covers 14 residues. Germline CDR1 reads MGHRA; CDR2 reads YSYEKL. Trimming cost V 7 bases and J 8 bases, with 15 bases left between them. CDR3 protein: CASNPRLIDSPLHF. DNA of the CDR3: TGCGCCAGCAATCCTCGTTTGATAGATTCACCCCTCCACTTT.

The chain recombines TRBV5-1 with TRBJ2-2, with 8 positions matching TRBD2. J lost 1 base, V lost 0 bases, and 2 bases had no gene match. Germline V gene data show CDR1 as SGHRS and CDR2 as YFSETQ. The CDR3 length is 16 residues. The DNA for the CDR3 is TGCGCCAGCAGCTTGGAGGCGGGGGGGAACACCGGGGAGCTGTTTTTT. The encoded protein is CASSLEAGGNTGELFF. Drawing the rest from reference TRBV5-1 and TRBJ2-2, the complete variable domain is KAGVTQTPRYLIKTRGQQVTLSCSPISGHRSVSWYQQTPGQGLQFLFEYFSETQRNKGNFPGRFSGRQFSNSRSEMNVSTLELGDSALYLCASSLEAGGNTGELFFGEGSRLTVL.

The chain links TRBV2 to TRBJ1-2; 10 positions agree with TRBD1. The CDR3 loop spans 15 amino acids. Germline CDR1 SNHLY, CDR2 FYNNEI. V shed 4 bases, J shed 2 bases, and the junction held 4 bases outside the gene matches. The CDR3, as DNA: TGTGCCAGCAGTGGACCGGGACAGGGGAACTATGGCTACACCTTC. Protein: CASSGPGQGNYGYTF.